The next 14 T cell receptor beta chains were all read from a single sample in a study of shared clonotypes between healthy human individuals. TCRdb keeps only in-frame clones here, not all; method: immunoSEQ multiplex PCR. Seen here are more than 2,000,000 clones, over 85% observed once, and the top ten hold under 0.45%. Sequences were obtained from naive CD4+ T cells from PBMCs. Subset indicated: CD45RA+ positively selected. These TCRs come from a man aged 18 to 30 in good health. Some clones in this sample may be carry-over from other donors' samples.

The rearrangement links TRBV28 to TRBJ2-1; 8 bases fit TRBD2. The CDR3 covers 15 residues. Germline V gene lookup returns CDR1 MDHEN and CDR2 SYDVKM. J lost 0 bases, V lost 9 bases, and 7 bases had no gene match. The chain's CDR3 is CASNSGTLSYNEQFF. The CDR3 DNA follows: TGTGCCAGTAATAGCGGGACCCTCTCCTACAATGAGCAGTTCTTC.

This chain uses TRBV5-1 with TRBJ2-1, with TRBD1 matching over 7 bases. The CDR3 is made up of 16 amino acids. The germline V gene has CDR1 SGHRS and CDR2 YFSETQ. Losses at the gene ends were 4 bases for V and 3 bases for J; bases not matched to a gene: 10. The CDR3 loop is CASSTTGVRGYNEQFF. CDR3 coding DNA: TGCGCCAGCAGCACCACAGGGGTAAGGGGCTACAATGAGCAGTTCTTC.

This chain joins TRBV28 and TRBJ1-1; a possible D gene is TRBD1 (6 bases). Deletions cut 3 bases from V and 3 bases from J, with 17 bases between. The length of the CDR3 is 16 residues. Germline V gene sequence: CDR1 MDHEN, CDR2 SYDVKM. The CDR3 bases are TGTGCCAGCAGTTTGGGGGCCCTCCCCGGGTACACTGAAGCTTTCTTT. Protein sequence: CASSLGALPGYTEAFF. Variable domain in full (rest from reference TRBV28 and TRBJ1-1): DVKVTQSSRYLVKRTGEKVFLECVQDMDHENMFWYRQDPGLGLRLIYFSYDVKMKEKGDIPEGYSVSREKKERFSLILESASTNQTSMYLCASSLGALPGYTEAFFGQGTRLTVV.

This clone was counted between two and nine times. V and J are TRBV9 and TRBJ1-1; tentatively, D is TRBD1 (5 bases). The germline V and J ends were trimmed by 0 bases and 2 bases, with 11 bases remaining between them. The CDR3 length is 15 residues. The germline gives CDR1 SGDLS, CDR2 YYNGEE. CDR3 in DNA: TGTGCCAGCAGCGTAGAGGGAGGGGCAAACACTGAAGCTTTCTTT. Protein sequence: CASSVEGGANTEAFF. Using reference TRBV9 and TRBJ1-1 for the parts outside the CDR3, the full variable domain is DSGVTQTPKHLITATGQRVTLRCSPRSGDLSVYWYQQSLDQGLQFLIQYYNGEERAKGNILERFSAQQFPDLHSELNLSSLELGDSALYFCASSVEGGANTEAFFGQGTRLTVV.

The chain couples TRBV30 to TRBJ2-7; TRBD1 matches at 10 bases. CDR3 length: 18 residues. Germline CDR1 reads GTSNPN; CDR2 reads SVGIG (reference sequence). With V trimmed by 3 bases and J by 3 bases, 17 bases remained unmatched. CDR3 protein: CAWSRPGQGLARGYEQYF. The DNA for the CDR3 is TGTGCCTGGAGCCGACCGGGACAGGGGTTGGCGAGGGGCTACGAGCAGTACTTC.

Notes on this clone: Other DNA sequences in this specimen translate into the identical CDR3. The rearrangement joins TRBV5-1 to TRBJ1-4, with a possible D match to TRBD1 (5 bases). Trimming cost V 0 bases and J 3 bases, with 9 bases left between them. This CDR3 region has 15 residues. Germline CDR1 SGHRS, CDR2 YFSETQ. The CDR3 DNA reads TGCGCCAGCAGCTTGGCCGGGGCAGCTAATGAAAAACTGTTTTTT. Protein product: CASSLAGAANEKLFF.

V usage is TRBV28 and J usage is TRBJ1-3; TRBD1 aligns across 10 bases. Trimming took 5 bases from V and 7 from J; bases not matched to a gene: 5. Germline lookup yields CDR1 MDHEN and CDR2 SYDVKM. CDR3 length equals 14 residues. CDR3 bases: TGTGCCAGCAGTGAGACAGGGGGCGCGAACACCATATATTTT. Encoded protein: CASSETGGANTIYF.

This chain links TRBV7-3 with TRBJ1-1; TRBD1 might be the D (6 bases). Germline V lookup: CDR1 SGHTA, CDR2 FQGTGA. The CDR3 totals 14 residues. V lost 5 bases and J 2 bases, leaving 12 bases between the germline ends. The CDR3 loop reads CASSATGINTEAFF. The CDR3, as DNA: TGTGCCAGCAGCGCTACAGGGATCAACACTGAAGCTTTCTTT.

The chain carries TRBV7-3 and TRBJ1-1; D perhaps matches TRBD1 (6 bases). The germline CDR1 and CDR2 sequences are SGHTA and FQGTGA. The CDR3 covers 14 residues. The ends were cut back, 1 base at V and 6 bases at J, with 12 bases in the middle. In DNA, the CDR3 is TGTGCCAGCAGCTTAAACAGGGAGGTCCCTGAAGCTTTCTTT. Amino acids: CASSLNREVPEAFF.

The V and J genes are TRBV5-4 and TRBJ1-2, with a tentative D call TRBD1 (6 bases). The germline V gene has CDR1 SGHNT and CDR2 YYREEE (reference sequence). The CDR3 totals 12 residues. Trimming removed 3 bases at V and 8 bases at J, with 11 bases between. The CDR3 reads CASSSGQEGYTF. The CDR3 DNA is TGTGCCAGCAGCTCGGGACAAGAAGGCTACACCTTC. The full variable domain, with the rest looked up from reference TRBV5-4 and TRBJ1-2, is ETGVTQSPTHLIKTRGQQVTLRCSSQSGHNTVSWYQQALGQGPQFIFQYYREEENGRGNFPPRFSGLQFPNYSSELNVNALELDDSALYLCASSSGQEGYTFGSGTRLTVV.

The CDR3 sequence is CASRRTRQGSIYGYTF. CDR3 DNA: TGTGCCAGCAGACGCACTCGACAGGGGAGTATCTATGGCTACACCTTC. The chain employs TRBV6-6 and TRBJ1-2; TRBD1 matches at 8 bases. After removal of 6 bases from V and 4 bases from J, the junction contained 13 bases not matched to a gene. CDR1 is MNHNY and CDR2 is SVGAGI in the germline V gene (reference sequence). CDR3 length: 16 residues.

The rearrangement joins TRBV28 to TRBJ1-3; 8 nucleotides line up with TRBD1. Per the germline V gene, CDR1 is MDHEN and CDR2 is SYDVKM. The V segment lost 7 bases and the J segment 4 bases; nucleotides outside the gene matches: 6. The CDR3 has 14 amino acids. CDR3 sequence: CASNYRGSGNTIYF. The CDR3, as DNA: TGTGCCAGCAACTACAGGGGGTCCGGAAACACCATATATTTT. The full variable domain, with the rest looked up from reference TRBV28 and TRBJ1-3, is DVKVTQSSRYLVKRTGEKVFLECVQDMDHENMFWYRQDPGLGLRLIYFSYDVKMKEKGDIPEGYSVSREKKERFSLILESASTNQTSMYLCASNYRGSGNTIYFGEGSWLTVV.

Worth noting for this clone: Additional DNA sequences in this sample encode the identical CDR3. The rearrangement uses TRBV6-5 and TRBJ1-1; TRBD1 aligns across 8 bases. Germline V gives CDR1 MNHEY, CDR2 SVGAGI. This CDR3 region has 14 residues. V shed 6 bases, J shed 4 bases, and the junction held 7 bases outside the gene matches. The CDR3 bases are TGTGCCAGCAGCTCACGACAGGGGAGCACTGAAGCTTTCTTT. The encoded protein is CASSSRQGSTEAFF.

The chain has TRBV5-1 and TRBJ2-2; TRBD1 is a possible D gene (6 bases). This CDR3 spans 16 amino acids. Between the trimmed V and J ends, which lost 4 bases and 0 bases, there was a span of 13 bases. CDR1 and CDR2 (germline): SGHRS, YFSETQ. DNA of the CDR3: TGCGCCAGCAGCCCCCGCAGGACAGCGAACACCGGGGAGCTGTTTTTT. Its protein product is CASSPRRTANTGELFF.